The rows below give T cell receptor beta chains drawn from one sample of a study of blood T cells in healthy people across ages. A single record per CDR3 protein comes from TCRdb applying MiXCR to the 5' RACE reads. This sample has some 760,000 distinct CDR3 sequences; about 25% occur once, and the top ten carry more than 8.5%. These data were also reused for a study on T cells of mothers and their children.

The specimen was blood. The source of these receptors is a boy aged 10-17 years in good health. Each CDR3 is given with its conserved first and last residue. D genes are given only for firm matches. For some rows the clone size is stated as once, few or many, or as a class when expanded; others skip it.

abundance | d_gene | j_gene | v_gene | CDR3nt | CDR3aa
. | . | TRBJ2-7 | TRBV5-1 | TGCGCCAGCAGCTCCCCACGATCGTCCTACGAGCAGTACTTC | CASSSPRSSYEQYF
. | TRBD1 | TRBJ2-5 | TRBV11-1 | TGTGCCAGCAGTCCTATCATAGGGGGCTCGAGCGCGGATGATCAAGAGACCCAGTACTTC | CASSPIIGGSSADDQETQYF
. | . | TRBJ2-1 | TRBV13 | TGTGCCAGCAGCTTAGGCCGGGCAGATGAGCAGTTCTTC | CASSLGRADEQFF
. | . | TRBJ2-1 | TRBV7-2 | TGTGCCAGCAGCCCCCTGGGGCTAACTAGTGGGGGTAGCAATGAGCAGTTCTTC | CASSPLGLTSGGSNEQFF
. | . | TRBJ1-2 | TRBV7-9 | TGTGCCAGCAGCTTACTTACAGGGTACAACTATGGCTACACCTTC | CASSLLTGYNYGYTF
. | TRBD1 | TRBJ2-7 | TRBV27 | TGTGCCAGCAGTTCCCCCGGACAGGGTGCCGAGCAGTACTTC | CASSSPGQGAEQYF
. | TRBD2 | TRBJ2-1 | TRBV5-5 | TGTGCCAGCAGCCCGACGATCTATACTAGCGGGAGCGTCAATGAGCAGTTCTTC | CASSPTIYTSGSVNEQFF
few | TRBD2 | TRBJ2-4 | TRBV6-2/TRBV6-3 | TGTGCCAGCAGTTACTCGACTGGACTAGCGGGGTTCGACATTCAGTACTTC | CASSYSTGLAGFDIQYF
. | . | TRBJ2-5 | TRBV3-1 | TGTGCCAGCAGCCAAGGATATAGCGGGTACTTC | CASSQGYSGYF
few | . | TRBJ2-1 | TRBV7-9 | TGTGCCAGCACCGATAGCAGGTCGAGCTCCTACAATGAGCAGTTCTTC | CASTDSRSSSYNEQFF